The text below deals with one T cell receptor (beta chain). Its specific antigen is unknown. Within one base of it there is no much larger clone, and no base qualities were kept. Library generation was performed with RACE. Sequencing was carried out with a NextSeq 500. Library preparation attached unique molecular identifiers to individual cDNA molecules for quantitative, reproducible TCR counting. From each blood RNA sample, both TCR alpha and TCR beta chains were sequenced. The authors' analysis ran thus. A median of around 96,000 TCRs per sample was observed, with a range of roughly 23,224 to 750,000. V, J and CDR3 annotation of the TCR reads was performed with the Decombinator software suite. To make PS versus PT1 abundance plots, every sample was subsampled to the same number of TCRs (28,000). Expanded TCRs were defined as absent before sensitization and observed at least eight times at the 2-week time point. TCRdb applied fastp at Q25 and MiXCR to the public reads, then kept only in-frame beta chains. Rows with one shared CDR3 protein collapse into an entry with the most common genes and DNA. TCRdb's processing, not the authors', yielded these V and J calls. The sample records some 98,000 distinct CDR3 sequences, 11% of which are singletons. The top ten hold under 4% of the sample.

V is reduced by 3 bases and J by 5 bases, leaving a spacing of 13 bases between them. Taken from cysteine to phenylalanine, the CDR3 has 14 residues. Kept here is only the CDR3 DNA, which spans 42 bases and is read in frame from base 1. CDR1 and CDR2 (SNHLY, FYNNEI) derive from the germline V gene. This record belongs to a study of human T cells and chemical hapten exposure (dated by TCRdb to about 2021). General notes on the study: For sensitization, 2% DPC in acetone was applied to a roughly 2 cm by roughly 2 cm area of upper inner arm skin. Libraries were pooled for sequencing, and per-sample TCR yields varied mainly because of small differences in library volumes within the pool. Patch testing was performed on the upper back with Finn chambers containing 0.01% DPC, and the patch tests were scored after 6 days according to International Contact Dermatitis Research Group standards. The study tracked peripheral blood TCR repertoire changes in vivo during primary and secondary sensitization to the hapten diphenylcyclopropenone (DPC) in alopecia patients. Around 30 alopecia patients provided blood for TCR sequencing at one to four time points (pre-sensitization, 2, 6 and 24 weeks). Blood samples were taken from patients before sensitization (week 0) and at 2, 6 and about 24 weeks after DPC sensitization. Throughout the study period of about 22 weeks, patients also received therapeutic DPC doses to the scalp every week. Alopecia areata with under or over 50% scalp involvement, alopecia totalis and alopecia universalis were represented in the patient cohort, which was mostly female. Broad study findings and their caveats: The number of PT1 expanded TCRs positively correlated with patch test score, significant at thresholds 8, 16 and 32 but not 4. Repeated subsampling changed both the strength of the expansion versus patch-test correlation and the threshold at which the correlation became significant. Significantly more large CDR3 similarity clusters were formed by expanded TCRs than by pre-sensitization or healthy control sets, consistent with antigen-driven responses. DPC sensitization did not change the number of TCRs with a frequency above 1 in 1000, and there was no evidence of changes in global repertoire structure. Because every patient had alopecia, a presumed autoimmune disease, the patients' immune response might differ from that of healthy individuals.

This specimen's time point label, interpreted: pre-sensitization, week 0. The sample's treatment or condition label, in plain terms: therapeutic diphenylcyclopropenone sensitization with weekly scalp DPC. Blood at each patch-test visit was drawn before the patch test was applied. Eligible patients were aged 18 to 70, diagnosed with alopecia, deemed suitable for DPC therapy, and excluded if pregnant. Total RNA was extracted from unfractionated whole blood that had been collected in Tempus Blood RNA tubes. The clonotype comes from a woman aged 60-75 years with alopecia areata. Some clones in this sample may be carry-over from other donors' samples. The sequencing used whole blood, collected in connection with sensitization to the hapten diphenylcyclopropenone (DPC). The V gene is TRBV2 and the J gene is TRBJ1-2; the D gene is perhaps TRBD1, on 5 matching bases. The encoded CDR3 is CASSEGGGAYGYTF. The nucleotide sequence reads TGTGCCAGCAGTGAGGGCGGAGGGGCTTATGGCTACACCTTC.